The sample holds many counts of the clone carrying this T cell receptor beta chain. The lymph nodes were axillary draining lymph nodes from breast cancer patients. This entry is derived from a study of breast tumors, draining lymph nodes, adjacent tissues. One entry per CDR3 protein, called by TCRdb with MiXCR from the multiplex PCR reads. The sample includes 85,000 to 130,000 distinct CDR3 sequences, about 20% of them seen just once. The CDR3 contains 15 residues. Looked up from germline, CDR1 is MNHEY and CDR2 is SVGAGI. V lost 2 bases and J lost 3, with 14 bases in between. The sequencing input was axillary lymph node tissue. The chain combines TRBV6-5 with TRBJ2-7, with D possibly being TRBD1 (7 bases). This receptor was identified in a female donor with breast cancer. Some clones in this sample may be carry-over from other donors' samples. Here the CDR3 DNA reads TGTGCCAGCAGTTACGGGGGGCAGGGGGGCTACGAGCAGTACTTC. Its protein product is CASSYGGQGGYEQYF.